Each of the 26 T cell receptor beta chains below was sequenced from the same sample in a study of beta chain features in type 1 diabetes. Reverse transcription of all isolated RNA meant that expressed TCRB transcripts were sequenced. The assay was immunoSEQ multiplex PCR, and TCRdb's table has in-frame clones only and misses some. The repertoire holds around 180,000 clones, with 13% as singletons. Sequenced material: central memory CD4+ T cells from blood. These receptors all stem from a woman aged 18-30 years in good health.

This clone has just a few counts. The CDR3 region is CASSPVGQGARAKGYTF. Here the CDR3 DNA reads TGTGCCAGCAGCCCTGTGGGACAGGGGGCTCGCGCCAAAGGCTACACCTTC. This rearrangement joins TRBV4-2 to TRBJ1-2; 12 nucleotides line up with TRBD1. Germline assignment: CDR1 LGHNA and CDR2 YNFKEQ. CDR3 size: 17 residues. The V and J ends lost 4 bases and 8 bases, in that order; junction bases with no gene match: 14.

The chain links TRBV11-1 to TRBJ2-1, with 8 positions matching TRBD2. Germline loops: CDR1 SGHAT, CDR2 FQDESV (reference sequence). With V trimmed by 5 bases and J by 9 bases, 9 bases remained unmatched. This CDR3 has 14 residues. The CDR3 DNA reads as TGTGCCAGCAGCCCCAGCGGGAGAATAACTGAGCAGTTCTTC. It codes for CASSPSGRITEQFF. Complete variable domain (other parts from reference TRBV11-1 and TRBJ2-1): EAEVAQSPRYKITEKSQAVAFWCDPISGHATLYWYRQILGQGPELLVQFQDESVVDDSQLPKDRFSAERLKGVDSTLKIQPAELGDSAMYLCASSPSGRITEQFFGPGTRLTVL.

The V call is TRBV5-6, the J call TRBJ2-1; possibly TRBD2 for D (5 bases). This CDR3 contains 13 residues. Trimming left V 5 bases short and J 6 bases short, with 12 bases between. CDR1 SGHDT and CDR2 YYEEEE come from the germline V gene. The CDR3 loop is CASRVLGGNEQFF. The CDR3 DNA is TGTGCCAGCAGGGTACTAGGTGGCAATGAGCAGTTCTTC.

The chain recombines TRBV23-1 with TRBJ2-2, with 8 bases lining up with TRBD1. TRBV23-1 is an ORF, with its function uncertain. The junction had 15 bases not matched to a gene; V was cut back by 6 bases and J by 3 bases. This CDR3 region has 18 residues. CDR3 bases: TGCGCCAGCAGAAACCTAGACCGACAGGGGTTGGACACCGGGGAGCTGTTTTTT. It codes for CASRNLDRQGLDTGELFF.

This clone was observed a handful of times. The chain carries TRBV28 and TRBJ2-6; perhaps TRBD2 as D (6 bases). CDR3 length: 15 residues. Germline values: CDR1 MDHEN, CDR2 SYDVKM. Trimming took 6 bases from V and 0 from J, leaving 9 bases between them. The DNA of the CDR3 is TGTGCCAGCAGGGGGGGAAGCTCTGGGGCCAACGTCCTGACTTTC. Translating it yields CASRGGSSGANVLTF. The variable domain in full, with the rest retrieved from reference TRBV28 and TRBJ2-6, is DVKVTQSSRYLVKRTGEKVFLECVQDMDHENMFWYRQDPGLGLRLIYFSYDVKMKEKGDIPEGYSVSREKKERFSLILESASTNQTSMYLCASRGGSSGANVLTFGAGSRLTVL.

The chain carries TRBV27 and TRBJ2-3; 13 nucleotides agree with TRBD2. The V gene end was trimmed by 4 bases and the J gene end by 6 bases; junction bases not matched to a gene: 13. The CDR3 extends over 18 amino acids. Germline CDR1 is MNHEY and CDR2 is SMNVEV (reference sequence). This chain's CDR3 is CASSSVSGLAGEPDTQYF. As DNA, the CDR3 is TGTGCCAGCAGTTCGGTGAGCGGACTAGCGGGAGAACCGGATACGCAGTATTTT.

The J gene is TRBJ1-2, the V gene TRBV5-4; D might be TRBD1 (6 bases). The germline CDR1 and CDR2 sequences are SGHNT and YYREEE (reference sequence). V lost 0 bases and J 5 bases, leaving 11 bases between the germline ends. The CDR3 is 14 residues long. The CDR3 reads CASSLDRAAYGYTF. The CDR3 nucleotides read TGTGCCAGCAGCTTGGACAGGGCAGCTTATGGCTACACCTTC.

The chain has TRBV28 and TRBJ1-4; D may be TRBD1 (5 bases). With 2 bases removed from V and 7 bases from J, the gap between germline ends came to 14 bases. There are 15 residues in the CDR3. Germline values: CDR1 MDHEN, CDR2 SYDVKM. CDR3 DNA sequence: TGTGCCAGCAGTTTAGACCCCAGGGCTGGTGAAAAACTGTTTTTT. Translating gives CASSLDPRAGEKLFF.

The chain carries TRBV18 and TRBJ1-5; a weak D match, TRBD1 (6 bases). Germline V gene sequence: CDR1 KGHSH, CDR2 LQKENI. V lost 4 bases and J 5 bases, leaving 15 bases between the germline ends. The CDR3 is 15 residues long. The CDR3 is CASSLASQGHQPQHF. As DNA, the CDR3 is TGTGCCAGCTCACTCGCTTCCCAGGGGCATCAGCCCCAGCATTTT.

This clone was found a few times. The CDR3 loop is CAWAQGSSGANVLTF. The CDR3 DNA follows: TGTGCCTGGGCCCAGGGTAGCTCTGGGGCCAACGTCCTGACTTTC. This chain uses TRBV30 with TRBJ2-6; TRBD1 is a possible D gene (5 bases). The V end was cut by 5 bases, the J end by 0 bases, with 11 bases between. The CDR3 spans 15 residues. The germline gives CDR1 GTSNPN, CDR2 SVGIG (reference sequence).

This clone was counted between two and nine times. J is TRBJ2-1 and V is TRBV18, with TRBD2 identical over 10 bases. The CDR3 has 16 amino acids. The germline gives CDR1 KGHSH, CDR2 LQKENI. V lost 2 bases, J lost 12 bases, and 13 bases stayed unmatched. The CDR3 is CASSPGGFEREGRQFF. The CDR3 DNA follows: TGTGCCAGCTCACCAGGAGGGTTCGAGCGGGAGGGCCGGCAGTTCTTC.

This clone occurred a few times. The identical CDR3 is also encoded by other nucleotide sequences in the sample. V usage is TRBV5-4 and J usage is TRBJ2-7; D not resolved. CDR3 length equals 11 residues. V shed 5 bases and J shed 1 base, with 4 bases lying between them. Germline loops: CDR1 SGHNT, CDR2 YYREEE (reference sequence). The CDR3 is CASSSSYEQYF. DNA for the CDR3: TGTGCCAGCAGTTCGTCCTACGAGCAGTACTTC.

This clone was recorded a few times. This chain links TRBV30 with TRBJ1-2; 8 positions agree with TRBD1. The V gene end was trimmed by 0 bases and the J gene end by 0 bases; junction bases not matched to a gene: 12. The CDR3 totals 18 residues. CDR1 is GTSNPN and CDR2 is SVGIG in the germline V gene (reference sequence). CDR3 region: CAWSVQFWDRTTNYGYTF. CDR3 nucleotides: TGTGCCTGGAGTGTACAGTTTTGGGACAGGACTACTAACTATGGCTACACCTTC. Full variable domain (outside the CDR3, taken from reference TRBV30 and TRBJ1-2): SQTIHQWPATLVQPVGSPLSLECTVEGTSNPNLYWYRQAAGRGLQLLFYSVGIGQISSEVPQNLSASRPQDRQFILSSKKLLLSDSGFYLCAWSVQFWDRTTNYGYTFGSGTRLTVV.

This clone turned up a few times. This chain uses TRBV10-3 with TRBJ1-1; unclear D gene. From germline, CDR1 is ENHRY and CDR2 SYGVKD. V was pared by 10 bases and J by 11 bases, with 20 bases between. This CDR3 has 12 amino acids. CDR3 sequence reads: CATSAAQHEAFF. Here the CDR3 DNA reads TGTGCCACTTCGGCGGCCCAACATGAGGCTTTCTTT.

The chain uses TRBV7-9 and TRBJ1-2; D is ambiguous. Germline loops: CDR1 SEHNR, CDR2 FQNEAQ (reference sequence). V was cut by 3 bases and J by 3 bases, with 8 bases left in between. This CDR3 is built from 13 residues. In nucleotides, the CDR3 is TGTGCCAGCAGCTTCAAACAAGACTATGGCTACACCTTC. Translated: CASSFKQDYGYTF. Full variable domain (outside the CDR3, taken from reference TRBV7-9 and TRBJ1-2): DTGVSQNPRHKITKRGQNVTFRCDPISEHNRLYWYRQTLGQGPEFLTYFQNEAQLEKSRLLSDRFSAERPKGSFSTLEIQRTEQGDSAMYLCASSFKQDYGYTFGSGTRLTVV.

This clone was found a few times. V usage is TRBV5-5 and J usage is TRBJ2-5; the match to TRBD2 covers 11 bases. CDR3 length: 15 amino acids. V trimming: 3 bases; J trimming: 2 bases; junction bases outside the gene matches: 3. Germline CDR1 reads SGHKS; CDR2 reads YYEKEE (reference sequence). CDR3 region: CASSSGTSGQETQYF. The CDR3 nucleotides are TGTGCCAGCAGCTCCGGGACTAGCGGTCAAGAGACCCAGTACTTC. The complete variable domain, with remaining parts taken from reference TRBV5-5 and TRBJ2-5, reads DAGVTQSPTHLIKTRGQQVTLRCSPISGHKSVSWYQQVLGQGPQFIFQYYEKEERGRGNFPDRFSARQFPNYSSELNVNALLLGDSALYLCASSSGTSGQETQYFGPGTRLLVL.

A few counts support this clone. This rearrangement joins TRBV11-2 to TRBJ2-7, with 7 nucleotides matching TRBD2. The CDR3 has 14 residues. V gave up 5 bases and J gave up 2 bases; unmatched junction bases: 6. The V gene's germline CDR1 is SGHAT and CDR2 FQNNGV. CDR3 DNA sequence: TGTGCCAGCAGCACCCAAGCGGGACCCTACGAGCAGTACTTC. It codes for CASSTQAGPYEQYF.

The chain uses TRBV10-3 and TRBJ1-5, with no clear D. Germline V lookup: CDR1 ENHRY, CDR2 SYGVKD. V shed 5 bases and J shed 0 bases, with 8 bases lying between them. This CDR3 region has 14 residues. CDR3: CAISIDYSNQPQHF. CDR3 nucleotide sequence: TGTGCCATCAGTATAGATTATAGCAATCAGCCCCAGCATTTT.

This chain's CDR3 is CASSARQAPSYEQYF. The CDR3 nucleotides are TGCGCCAGCAGCGCCAGACAGGCACCCTCCTACGAGCAGTACTTC. The J gene is TRBJ2-7, the V gene TRBV5-1; the D gene is possibly TRBD1 (6 bases). The V end was cut by 4 bases, the J end by 0 bases, with 14 bases between. The CDR3 is made up of 15 amino acids. The germline gives CDR1 SGHRS, CDR2 YFSETQ.

This clone has only a few counts. This chain joins TRBV28 and TRBJ2-5, with D possibly matching TRBD2 (6 bases). Trimming took 5 bases from V and 1 from J, leaving 14 bases between them. Per germline, CDR1 MDHEN and CDR2 SYDVKM. CDR3 size: 15 residues. The CDR3 loop reads CASSPYAAGQETQYF. CDR3 DNA: TGTGCCAGCAGTCCCTACGCAGCGGGCCAAGAGACCCAGTACTTC.

The chain recombines TRBV30 with TRBJ1-5, with D perhaps matching TRBD1 (5 bases). Trimming took off 0 bases at V and 6 bases at J, with 15 bases between the two ends. Germline CDR1 is GTSNPN and CDR2 is SVGIG (reference sequence). This CDR3 is built from 15 residues. The CDR3 loop is CAWSVLAGLGQPQHF. The DNA for the CDR3 is TGTGCCTGGAGTGTATTAGCGGGGCTAGGTCAGCCCCAGCATTTT. The full variable domain, rest sourced from reference TRBV30 and TRBJ1-5, is SQTIHQWPATLVQPVGSPLSLECTVEGTSNPNLYWYRQAAGRGLQLLFYSVGIGQISSEVPQNLSASRPQDRQFILSSKKLLLSDSGFYLCAWSVLAGLGQPQHFGDGTRLSIL.

The CDR3 DNA is TGTGCCTGGAGTAACAGCATGAACACTGAAGCTTTCTTT. This gives the protein CAWSNSMNTEAFF. This chain joins TRBV30 and TRBJ1-1; no reliable D call. V shed 2 bases and J shed 0 bases, with 7 bases lying between them. This CDR3 has 13 amino acids. In germline, CDR1 is GTSNPN, CDR2 SVGIG (reference sequence).

CDR3 sequence (DNA): TGTGCCAGTAGTATAGGGACTAGCGGGAGGGCCGCTGAGCAGTTCTTC. Its translation is CASSIGTSGRAAEQFF. The rearrangement joins TRBV19 to TRBJ2-1, with 15 bases that match TRBD2. This CDR3 spans 16 amino acids. Germline V lookup: CDR1 LNHDA, CDR2 SQIVND (reference sequence). Losses at the gene ends were 1 base for V and 9 bases for J; bases not matched to a gene: 4.

This clone has only a few counts. J is TRBJ2-7 and V is TRBV7-9; 10 nucleotides line up with TRBD2. Germline CDR1 SEHNR, CDR2 FQNEAQ (reference sequence). The CDR3 has 15 residues. After removal of 7 bases from V and 2 bases from J, the junction contained 8 bases not matched to a gene. This CDR3 reads CASTSLSGRAYEQYF. In nucleotides, the CDR3 is TGTGCCAGCACCTCGCTAAGCGGGAGGGCCTACGAGCAGTACTTC.

This clone was counted only a few times. The rearrangement joins TRBV20-1 to TRBJ2-7; 7 nucleotides line up with TRBD1. V was clipped by 6 bases and J by 4 bases; unmatched bases: 3. The CDR3 covers 11 residues. CDR1 DFQATT and CDR2 SNEGSKA come from the germline V gene (reference sequence). CDR3 nucleotide sequence: TGCAGTGCCCAGACAGGGTACGAGCAGTACTTC. The encoded protein is CSAQTGYEQYF.

The gene calls are TRBV2 and TRBJ1-2, with no clear D. The CDR3 is 13 residues long. In germline, CDR1 is SNHLY, CDR2 FYNNEI. The ends were cut back, 1 base at V and 8 bases at J, with 11 bases in the middle. Written as DNA, the CDR3 is TGTGCCAGCAGTGAAGAGCAGGAAGAGGGCTACACCTTC. This translates into CASSEEQEEGYTF.